This note documents a single TCR beta chain sequence. The data belong to a study of cytomegalovirus exposure and HLA in healthy donors. CDR1 and CDR2 from the germline V gene are MGHDK and SYGVNS. V gave up 9 bases and J gave up 1 base, with 12 bases separating them. The CDR3 covers 13 residues. Healthy bone marrow donors supplied every sample. The primer mix had 60 Vbeta and 13 Jbeta primers. Using immunoSEQ multiplex PCR, the repertoire was profiled, and TCRdb retains in-frame clones only, with some absent. Here the sample spans a few hundred thousand clones, approximately 79% being singletons. The TCR originated in a girl aged 2 to 10 in good health and CMV-seronegative. The chain combines TRBV25-1 with TRBJ1-1; a possible D gene is TRBD1 (6 bases). Sequenced material: PBMCs. CDR3 loop: CARAGDENTEAFF. CDR3 bases: TGTGCCAGGGCAGGGGACGAGAACACTGAAGCTTTCTTT.